Ten or more counts support the clone carrying this TCR beta chain. No antigen is known for it. RNA transcripts provided the source from which TCR beta CDR3 regions were amplified. Carried out on the TCR CDR3, a first-round RT-PCR used the HTBI primer set. Each CDR3 protein is one row after TCRdb ran MiXCR on the multiplex PCR reads. The data hold 600,000 to 900,000 distinct CDR3 sequences, with about a sixth observed a single time. V trimming: 4 bases; J trimming: 5 bases; junction bases outside the gene matches: 8. Germline loops: CDR1 KGHDR, CDR2 SFDVKD. CDR3 size: 15 residues. This entry belongs to a study of T cells in Graves' hyperthyroidism and ophthalmopathy. General observations from the study: Ophthalmopathy onset followed model prediction by a median approximately 7 months. Stable hyperthyroidism and ophthalmopathy were separated using 13 V-J signatures.

Thyroid ultrasound, orbital computed tomography, clinical symptoms, and serum thyroxine and TRAb underpinned diagnoses. PBMCs were collected from a roughly 10 ml volume of fresh peripheral blood. The source of this sequence is a man between 18 and 35 years old with Graves' hyperthyroidism. The sample was blood. The rearrangement joins TRBV24-1 to TRBJ2-7; 9 nucleotides agree with TRBD1. DNA of the CDR3: TGTGCCACCAGTGACGGGGGACAGGGCGTCCACGAGCAGTACTTC. Its protein is CATSDGGQGVHEQYF.